One sample yielded the 10 T cell receptor beta chains listed below, sequenced in a study of T-cell memory formation after mild COVID-19. TCRdb reanalysed the 5' RACE reads using MiXCR and keeps one entry per CDR3 protein. In the table there are fewer than 350,000 distinct CDR3 sequences, roughly 18% of which are singletons. Sequences were obtained from PBMCs or a T cell subset sorted from them (not recorded which). These receptor sequences come from a man in his late teens or twenties who had mild COVID-19 (a few samples of this study predate the infection). Cell type and time point are not known.

The table lists this clonotype with a few counts. The chain combines TRBV9 with TRBJ2-1; D may be TRBD2 (5 bases). V dropped 4 bases and J dropped 8 bases, with 16 bases sitting between them. The CDR3 sequence is 14 residues long. Germline V lookup: CDR1 SGDLS, CDR2 YYNGEE. The CDR3 region has the DNA TGTGCCAGCAGCCTCGGACTTGAGAGGGATGAGCAGTTCTTC. Translation gives CASSLGLERDEQFF.

The rearrangement joins TRBV7-9 to TRBJ2-4; D ambiguous. Per germline, CDR1 SEHNR and CDR2 FQNEAQ (reference sequence). The CDR3 sequence is 16 residues long. Trimming took off 3 bases at V and 6 bases at J, with 18 bases between the two ends. CDR3 nucleotides: TGTGCCAGCAGCTTCAAGGGTGGGGTCCGGGCAAACATTCAGTACTTC. Translated, it gives CASSFKGGVRANIQYF.

This clonotype occurred a few times. The V gene is TRBV5-4, the J gene TRBJ2-3, with D possibly matching TRBD2 (5 bases). This CDR3 has 15 amino acids. The V end was cut by 0 bases, the J end by 5 bases, with 13 bases between. Germline lookup yields CDR1 SGHNT and CDR2 YYREEE (reference sequence). The CDR3 here is CASSLVGGPRDTQYF. In DNA, the CDR3 is TGTGCCAGCAGCTTGGTTGGCGGGCCCCGAGATACGCAGTATTTT.

This chain uses TRBV4-1 with TRBJ2-3; D may correspond to TRBD1 or TRBD2 (5 bases each). V lost 2 bases to trimming and J lost 0 bases, with 9 bases between them. The CDR3 length is 15 residues. Germline V gene sequence: CDR1 MGHRA, CDR2 YSYEKL. The CDR3 DNA sequence: TGCGCCAGCAGCCAACCCCGGGACAGCACAGATACGCAGTATTTT. Translation gives CASSQPRDSTDTQYF.

J is TRBJ1-1 and V is TRBV5-1; D gene uncertain. CDR1 and CDR2 from the germline V gene are SGHRS and YFSETQ. The CDR3 sequence is 15 residues long. V lost 2 bases to trimming and J lost 1 base, with 12 bases between them. CDR3: CASSLRLEGNTEAFF. The CDR3 DNA is TGCGCCAGCAGCTTAAGACTCGAGGGGAACACTGAAGCTTTCTTT.

V gene TRBV5-1 combines with J gene TRBJ2-2; 8 bases are a match to TRBD1. Germline loops: CDR1 SGHRS, CDR2 YFSETQ. J lost 4 bases, V lost 4 bases, and 15 bases had no gene match. The CDR3 has 18 residues. The CDR3 loop is CASSLTGPTGGGTGELFF. The DNA for the CDR3 is TGCGCCAGCAGCCTAACGGGGCCAACAGGGGGAGGCACCGGGGAGCTGTTTTTT.

This chain uses TRBV10-3 with TRBJ2-1; D is possibly TRBD2 (5 bases). Germline V CDR1 and CDR2: ENHRY, SYGVKD. The CDR3 consists of 13 residues. V shed 3 bases and J shed 10 bases, with 13 bases lying between them. CDR3 coding DNA: TGTGCCATCAGTGATCGGGGTCTGAGAGAGCAGTTCTTC. It codes for CAISDRGLREQFF.

This chain uses TRBV29-1 with TRBJ2-3; 10 bases are a match to TRBD1. The CDR3 has 16 residues. Germline CDR1 and CDR2: SQVTM and ANQGSEA. The trim removed 2 bases at V and 4 bases at J, leaving 9 bases unmatched. CDR3 in DNA: TGCAGCGTTGAATGGGGACAGGGGAACGTTGCAGATACGCAGTATTTT. Protein: CSVEWGQGNVADTQYF.

The V gene is TRBV12-3 or TRBV12-4, the J gene TRBJ1-1; D perhaps matches TRBD1 (6 bases). The CDR3 is 14 residues long. Trimming removed 5 bases at V and 8 bases at J, with 18 bases between. The CDR3 coding sequence is TGTGCCAGCAGTCTAGGGGGGGTAGTGTCGGAAGCTTTCTTT. Amino acid sequence: CASSLGGVVSEAFF.

This clonotype was seen more than once but under ten times. One junction end does not reproduce the germline sequence, and a read error may be involved. The chain links TRBV12-3 or TRBV12-4 to TRBJ2-3; weak D call: TRBD1 (5 bases). This CDR3 comprises 12 residues. The CDR3 region has the DNA TGTGCCAGCAGTTTCTGGCAGACAGATAGGAATTTT. It yields the protein CASSFWQTDRNF.